This TCR beta chain was documented in a study of blood T cell repertoires in COVID-19. Here immunoSEQ multiplex PCR was the method, and the copy in TCRdb shows in-frame clones only, minus some. This sample carries fewer than 25,000 clones, about 90% of them seen once, and the ten largest clones take 3.5% to 5%. Germline trimming cut 6 bases from V and 1 base from J; bases unmatched to any gene: 12. The CDR3 spans 16 residues. Looked up from germline, CDR1 is MDHEN and CDR2 is SYDVKM. The gene calls are TRBV28 and TRBJ2-7; 7 positions agree with TRBD1. The sequenced sample was peripheral blood. The source of this sequence is a human donor in a cohort sampled during active COVID-19. The CDR3 nucleotides are TGTGCCAGCAGCTTCCCTAACAGGGGCAGTTCCTACGAGCAGTACTTC. Protein: CASSFPNRGSSYEQYF. The full variable domain, completed using reference TRBV28 and TRBJ2-7, is DVKVTQSSRYLVKRTGEKVFLECVQDMDHENMFWYRQDPGLGLRLIYFSYDVKMKEKGDIPEGYSVSREKKERFSLILESASTNQTSMYLCASSFPNRGSSYEQYFGPGTRLTVT.